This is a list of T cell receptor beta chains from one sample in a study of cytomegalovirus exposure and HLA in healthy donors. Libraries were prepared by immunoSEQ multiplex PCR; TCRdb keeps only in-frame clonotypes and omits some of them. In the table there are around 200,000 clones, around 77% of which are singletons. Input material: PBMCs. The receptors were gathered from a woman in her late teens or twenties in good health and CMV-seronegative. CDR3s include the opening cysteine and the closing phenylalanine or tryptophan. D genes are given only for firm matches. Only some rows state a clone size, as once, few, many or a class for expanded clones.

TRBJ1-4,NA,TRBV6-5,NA,CASGFEWRDEKLFF,TGTGCCAGCGGGTTTGAATGGCGGGATGAAAAACTGTTTTTT
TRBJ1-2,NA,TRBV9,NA,CASGQGLAYTF,TGTGCCAGCGGACAAGGCTTGGCCTACACCTTC
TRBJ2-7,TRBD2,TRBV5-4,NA,CASSPTGTSGRAGEQYF,TGTGCCAGCAGCCCAACCGGGACTAGCGGGAGGGCCGGCGAGCAGTACTTC
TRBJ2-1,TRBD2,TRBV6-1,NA,CASSGGELLAGSYNEQFF,TGTGCCAGCAGTGGAGGGGAGCTACTAGCGGGCTCCTACAATGAGCAGTTCTTC
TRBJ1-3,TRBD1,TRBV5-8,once,CASSLEDRGNTIYF,TGTGCCAGCAGCTTGGAGGACAGGGGAAACACCATATATTTT
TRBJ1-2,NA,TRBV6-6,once,CASSFGAGPNYGYTF,TGTGCCAGCAGTTTTGGAGCGGGGCCTAACTATGGCTACACCTTC
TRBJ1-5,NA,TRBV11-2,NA,CASSLGGVGDQPQHF,TGTGCCAGCAGCTTGGGGGGGGTAGGAGACCAGCCCCAGCATTTT
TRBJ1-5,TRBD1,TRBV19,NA,CASSVQGALGPQHF,TGTGCCAGTAGTGTACAGGGGGCGCTGGGGCCCCAGCATTTT
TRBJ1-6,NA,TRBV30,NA,CAWPVRGSSPLHF,TGTGCCTGGCCGGTCAGGGGTAGTTCACCCCTCCACTTT
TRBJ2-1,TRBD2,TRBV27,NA,CASSPRGSGGARISNNEQFF,TGTGCCAGCAGTCCCCGGGGTAGCGGGGGGGCCCGGATTAGTAACAATGAGCAGTTCTTC
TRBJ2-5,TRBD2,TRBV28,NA,CASSPTSGGQETQYF,TGTGCCAGCAGCCCGACTAGCGGGGGCCAAGAGACCCAGTACTTC
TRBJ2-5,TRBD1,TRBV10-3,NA,CAIRGQGVRETQYF,TGTGCCATCAGGGGACAGGGGGTAAGGGAGACCCAGTACTTC
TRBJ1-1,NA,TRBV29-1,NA,CSVVARWDTEAFF,TGCAGCGTTGTCGCGAGGTGGGACACTGAAGCTTTCTTT
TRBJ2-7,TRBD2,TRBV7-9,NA,CASSPLATSYEQYF,TGTGCCAGCAGCCCACTAGCGACCTCCTACGAGCAGTACTTC
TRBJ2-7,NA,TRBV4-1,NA,CASSQGAGDYEQYF,TGCGCCAGCAGCCAGGGAGCGGGCGACTACGAGCAGTACTTC
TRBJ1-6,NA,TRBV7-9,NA,CSSSSRGHNSPLHF,TGTTCCAGCAGCTCCCGGGGTCATAATTCACCCCTCCACTTT
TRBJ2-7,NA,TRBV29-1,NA,CSVERDTREEQYF,TGCAGCGTTGAACGGGACACCAGGGAAGAGCAGTACTTC
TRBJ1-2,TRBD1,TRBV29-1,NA,CSVSDDRAEGYTF,TGCAGCGTCTCAGATGACAGGGCGGAAGGCTACACCTTC
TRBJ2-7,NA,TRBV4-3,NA,CASSQDMGLSYEQYF,TGCGCCAGCAGCCAAGATATGGGACTTTCGTACGAGCAGTACTTC
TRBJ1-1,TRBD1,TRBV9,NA,CASSVASGTGTEAFF,TGTGCCAGCAGCGTAGCTTCCGGGACAGGGACTGAAGCTTTCTTT
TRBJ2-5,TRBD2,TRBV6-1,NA,CASSRLAGQETQYF,TGTGCCAGCAGTCGACTAGCGGGACAAGAGACCCAGTACTTC
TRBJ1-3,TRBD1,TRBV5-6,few,CASSLRTGRTIYF,TGTGCCAGCAGCCTGAGGACAGGGAGGACCATATATTTT
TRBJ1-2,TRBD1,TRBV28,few,CASSPGTGNHYGYTF,TGTGCCAGCAGTCCCGGGACAGGGAACCACTATGGCTACACCTTC
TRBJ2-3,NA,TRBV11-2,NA,CASSLVPADTQYF,TGTGCCAGCAGCTTAGTCCCAGCAGATACGCAGTATTTT
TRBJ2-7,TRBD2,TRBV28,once,CASSFGTGGRPSYKQYF,TGTGCCAGCAGTTTTGGGACCGGGGGGAGACCGTCCTACAAGCAGTACTTC
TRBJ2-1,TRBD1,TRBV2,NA,CASRLDRGGNEQFF,TGTGCCAGCAGACTGGACAGGGGCGGCAATGAGCAGTTCTTC
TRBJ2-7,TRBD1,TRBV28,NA,CASSTPGTAFEQYF,TGTGCCAGCAGTACGCCTGGGACAGCATTCGAGCAGTACTTC
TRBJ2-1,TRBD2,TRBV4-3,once,CASSQELRTSNEQFF,TGCGCCAGCAGCCAAGAACTCCGGACTAGCAATGAGCAGTTCTTC
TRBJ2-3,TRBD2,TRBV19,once,CASSRSSGRASGDTQYF,TGTGCCAGTAGTCGGTCTAGCGGGAGGGCCTCGGGAGATACGCAGTATTTT
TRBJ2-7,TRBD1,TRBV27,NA,CASSFFRFGQGYEQYF,TGTGCCAGCAGTTTCTTTCGGTTCGGACAGGGTTACGAGCAGTACTTC
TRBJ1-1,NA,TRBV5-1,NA,CASSLAGPGVNTEAFF,TGCGCCAGCAGCTTGGCTGGGCCCGGGGTGAACACTGAAGCTTTCTTT
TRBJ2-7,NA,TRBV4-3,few,CASSQEITGVPSYEQYF,TGCGCCAGCAGCCAAGAGATCACGGGAGTCCCCTCCTACGAGCAGTACTTC
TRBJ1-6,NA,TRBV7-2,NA,CASSRLAEHSPLHF,TGTGCCAGCAGCAGGTTGGCGGAGCATTCACCCCTCCACTTT
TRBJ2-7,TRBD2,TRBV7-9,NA,CASSRGGLGDEQYF,TGTGCCAGCAGCCGGGGGGGTCTGGGGGACGAGCAGTACTTC
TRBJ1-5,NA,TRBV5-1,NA,CASKGRRGCQPQHF,TGCGCCAGCAAGGGGCGCAGGGGATGTCAGCCCCAGCATTTT